These T cell receptor beta chains were read from a single sample in a study of radiation and T cells in renal cell carcinoma. Only in-frame clones appear in the TCRdb table, and some are missing; sequencing was by immunoSEQ multiplex PCR. The repertoire holds tens of thousands of clones, with around 89% as singletons. This specimen consisted of blood, obtained from a patient whose treatment included radiotherapy and nephrectomy. These receptors were obtained from a woman aged 70-85 years with renal cell carcinoma. CDR3s include the opening cysteine and the closing phenylalanine or tryptophan. The D gene is left open where the match is weak. Expanded clones get a size class; other rows say once, few or many, or leave the size out.

TRBJ1-1 TRBV29-1 TRBD1 many CSGHRGSTEAFF TGCAGCGGTCACAGGGGTAGCACTGAAGCTTTCTTT
TRBJ1-6 TRBV19 NA few CASSIGGRGSPLHF TGTGCCAGTAGTATAGGGGGCAGAGGCTCACCCCTCCACTTT
TRBJ2-3 TRBV9 NA NA CASSTLTDTQYF TGTGCCAGCAGCACCCTCACAGATACGCAGTATTTT
TRBJ2-2 TRBV11-1 TRBD1 once CASSPTGVETGELFF TGTGCCAGCAGCCCGACAGGGGTTGAAACCGGGGAGCTGTTTTTT
TRBJ2-2 TRBV19 NA NA CASRMAGELFF TGTGCCTCCAGGATGGCCGGGGAGCTGTTTTTT
TRBJ1-1 TRBV10-3 NA NA CAISETRDKHTEAFF TGTGCCATCAGTGAGACAAGAGACAAGCACACTGAAGCTTTCTTT
TRBJ1-1 TRBV5-1 NA NA CASSWDTEAFF TGTGCCAGCAGTTGGGACACTGAAGCTTTCTTT
TRBJ2-2 TRBV29-1 NA NA CSGYTGELFF TGCAGCGGCTACACCGGGGAGCTGTTTTTT
TRBJ2-4 TRBV18 NA NA CASSPREDIQYF TGTGCCAGCTCACCACGAGAGGACATTCAGTACTTC
TRBJ2-1 TRBV5-1 NA few CASSLGRVENEQFF TGCGCCAGCAGCTTGGGTAGGGTAGAGAATGAGCAGTTCTTC
TRBJ1-2 TRBV30 TRBD1 NA CAWSFARGNRGYGYTF TGTGCCTGGAGTTTCGCCAGGGGGAACCGCGGCTATGGCTACACCTTC
TRBJ2-5 TRBV18 NA NA CASSPPLLAWETQYF TGTGCCAGCTCACCACCCTTACTAGCTTGGGAGACCCAGTACTTC
TRBJ1-2 TRBV4-3 NA NA CASSQDARVGYGYTF TGCGCCAGCAGCCAAGATGCCAGGGTGGGCTATGGCTACACCTTC
TRBJ1-5 TRBV28 TRBD1 NA CATYREGQGKSNQPQHF TGTGCCACCTACCGCGAGGGACAGGGGAAGAGCAATCAGCCCCAGCATTTT
TRBJ2-3 TRBV27 NA NA CASRRQFSTDTQYF TGTGCCAGCAGAAGACAGTTTAGCACAGATACGCAGTATTTT
TRBJ1-1 TRBV4-1 TRBD1 NA CASSQPDRGPNEAFF TGCGCCAGCAGCCAACCAGACAGGGGGCCTAATGAAGCTTTCTTT
TRBJ1-2 TRBV9 NA NA CASSPRQAYGYTF TGTGCCAGCAGCCCTCGACAAGCCTATGGCTACACCTTC
TRBJ1-2 TRBV5-5 TRBD1 NA CASSLGQGAYGYTF TGTGCCAGCAGCTTGGGGCAGGGGGCGTATGGCTACACCTTC
TRBJ1-6 TRBV5-6 NA NA CASSLGQAGNSPLHF TGTGCCAGCAGCTTGGGCCAGGCAGGAAATTCACCCCTCCACTTT
TRBJ1-4 TRBV9 NA NA CASSVARGLNEKLFF TGTGCCAGCAGCGTGGCCAGGGGTTTGAATGAAAAACTGTTTTTT
TRBJ2-7 TRBV5-6 TRBD1 NA CASSLIGQGRSYEQYF TGTGCCAGCAGCTTGATTGGACAGGGACGTTCCTACGAGCAGTACTTC
TRBJ2-3 TRBV5-1 TRBD2 NA CASSLELAGPDTQYF TGCGCCAGCAGCTTGGAGCTAGCGGGGCCAGATACGCAGTATTTT
TRBJ2-7 TRBV11-2 NA NA CASSLAGLRAYEQYF TGTGCCAGCAGCCTGGCGGGACTTCGGGCCTACGAGCAGTACTTC
TRBJ1-5 TRBV4-1 NA few CASSREGWGGQPQHF TGCGCCAGCAGCCGAGAAGGGTGGGGGGGGCAGCCCCAGCATTTT
TRBJ1-1 TRBV18 NA NA CASSPTGPVTEAFF TGTGCCAGCTCGCCGACAGGCCCGGTCACTGAAGCTTTCTTT
TRBJ2-2 TRBV6-1 NA NA CASRRTVDTGELFF TGTGCCAGCAGGAGGACGGTGGACACCGGGGAGCTGTTTTTT
TRBJ1-1 TRBV27 NA NA CASSSLGLMNTEAFF TGTGCCAGCAGTTCCCTGGGACTTATGAACACTGAAGCTTTCTTT
TRBJ1-5 TRBV6-1 NA NA CASSESLGSNQPQHF TGTGCCAGCAGTGAATCCCTGGGTAGCAATCAGCCCCAGCATTTT
TRBJ1-6 TRBV5-4 NA NA CASSFKGTYDNSPLHF TGTGCCAGCAGCTTTAAAGGGACTTACGATAATTCACCCCTCCACTTT
TRBJ1-2 TRBV11-2 TRBD1 NA CASSLGSAGGNYGYTF TGTGCCAGCAGCTTAGGGTCAGCAGGGGGAAACTATGGCTACACCTTC
TRBJ2-5 TRBV19 TRBD2 few CASSLTSSTETQYF TGTGCCAGTAGTTTGACTAGCTCGACGGAGACCCAGTACTTC
TRBJ1-2 TRBV11-2 TRBD1 NA CASSRVDATGGGYTF TGTGCCAGCAGCCGAGTGGACGCGACAGGGGGTGGCTACACCTTC
TRBJ2-4 TRBV4-1 TRBD2 NA CASSLTGLAGGVAKNIQYF TGCGCCAGCAGCCTTACGGGACTAGCGGGGGGGGTAGCCAAAAACATTCAGTACTTC
TRBJ1-5 TRBV10-3 NA NA CAISEPTGYSNQPQHF TGTGCCATCAGTGAACCTACGGGGTATAGCAATCAGCCCCAGCATTTT
TRBJ1-2 TRBV5-1 TRBD1 NA CASGVGAQQGAGYGYTF TGCGCCAGCGGTGTGGGGGCCCAACAGGGGGCCGGCTATGGCTACACCTTC
TRBJ1-3 TRBV30 NA NA CAWSRLGGNTIYF TGTGCCTGGAGTCGTTTAGGTGGAAACACCATATATTTT
TRBJ1-6 TRBV6-1 NA NA CASSDPARGLNSPLHF TGTGCCAGCAGTGATCCAGCGAGGGGCCTTAATTCACCCCTCCACTTT
TRBJ1-1 TRBV11-2 NA NA CASSLRGGMNTEAFF TGTGCCAGCAGCTTACGGGGAGGGATGAACACTGAAGCTTTCTTT
TRBJ1-2 TRBV19 TRBD1 NA CASSQDRGNYGYTF TGTGCCAGTAGTCAGGACAGGGGGAACTATGGCTACACCTTC
TRBJ2-3 TRBV5-1 TRBD1 NA CASSLDRGRFGTQYF TGCGCCAGCAGCTTGGACAGGGGGCGCTTCGGTACGCAGTATTTT
TRBJ2-2 TRBV6-4 TRBD2 NA CASSVLAGSGELFF TGTGCCAGCAGTGTTCTAGCGGGGTCCGGGGAGCTGTTTTTT
TRBJ2-2 TRBV7-9 NA once CASSLGSGSNTGELFF TGTGCCAGCAGCTTAGGGTCCGGGTCGAACACCGGGGAGCTGTTTTTT
TRBJ1-6 TRBV2 TRBD1 NA CASGQGSPLHF TGTGCCAGTGGACAGGGCTCACCCCTCCACTTT
TRBJ2-2 TRBV11-3 TRBD1 NA CASSSQRGQGKAGELFF TGTGCCAGCAGCTCCCAGCGGGGACAGGGAAAAGCCGGGGAGCTGTTTTTT
TRBJ2-5 TRBV28 TRBD2 NA CASSSRLAGPQETQYF TGTGCCAGCAGTTCCCGACTAGCGGGGCCACAAGAGACCCAGTACTTC
TRBJ1-2 TRBV6-1 NA NA CASSGSGNYGYTF TGTGCCAGCAGTGGATCGGGGAACTATGGCTACACCTTC
TRBJ1-2 TRBV6-1 NA NA CASSEASRPNYGYTF TGTGCCAGCAGTGAAGCGAGCAGGCCTAACTATGGCTACACCTTC
TRBJ1-4 TRBV28 NA NA CASSLAGEVKKLFF TGTGCCAGCAGTTTAGCAGGGGAGGTGAAAAAACTGTTTTTT
TRBJ1-5 TRBV7-8 NA NA CASSARQGGKYQPQHF TGTGCCAGCAGCGCCAGACAAGGGGGAAAATATCAGCCCCAGCATTTT
TRBJ1-6 TRBV2 NA NA CASSDWTVPNF TGTGCCAGCAGTGATTGGACAGTACCGAACTTT
TRBJ1-1 TRBV7-9 TRBD1 NA CASSLEGQGDTEAFF TGTGCCAGCAGCTTAGAGGGGCAGGGGGACACTGAAGCTTTCTTT
TRBJ1-2 TRBV28 NA NA CASSSLTGYGYTF TGTGCCAGCAGTTCCCTGACCGGTTATGGCTACACCTTC
TRBJ1-3 TRBV25-1 NA NA CASSESGRNSGNTIYF TGTGCCAGCAGTGAATCTGGGCGGAACTCTGGAAACACCATATATTTT
TRBJ1-5 TRBV28 NA few CASSLRSGAVGNQPQHF TGTGCCAGCAGTTTAAGAAGTGGGGCAGTGGGCAATCAGCCCCAGCATTTT
TRBJ2-7 TRBV27 NA NA CASSLRGRSDEQYF TGTGCCAGCAGTTTAAGAGGGAGATCGGACGAGCAGTACTTC
TRBJ1-2 TRBV4-2 TRBD1 NA CASRGTGANYGYTF TGTGCCAGCAGGGGGACAGGGGCTAACTATGGCTACACCTTC
TRBJ2-3 TRBV7-2 NA once CASGGSTDTQYF TGTGCGAGCGGAGGGAGCACAGATACGCAGTATTTT